What follows describes a single T cell receptor (beta chain). Its antigen is not yet known. Base qualities are missing; no much larger clone stands one base away. The data originate from a study of cytomegalovirus exposure and HLA in healthy donors listed by TCRdb under 2017. Some background on the complete study: According to an earlier analysis of several hundred of the donors, 150 million to 200 million T cells yielded over 100 million unique TCR beta sequences and 250 to 350 Gb of sequence data. In addition to the first cohort of 500 to 850 subjects, a separate validation cohort of over 90 different subjects was used. The study combined high-throughput TCR immunosequencing, statistical association of individual TCRs with disease status, and machine learning to predict cytomegalovirus infection status. Five DR-DQ haplotypes were handled as single units for association and clustering because linkage in the cohort was strong. Class I and class II HLA loci were covered by the typing at four-digit resolution. Using immunosequencing, the study profiled T cell repertoires from 666 subjects and related those repertoires to cytomegalovirus serostatus. The number of donors typed differed by locus, with roughly 629-640 for A, B, C, DRB1 and DQB1, around 560 for DQA1, 606 for DPA1, and some 450 for DPB1. Genome-wide SNP genotypes for about 65% of the 666 donors were used in a later genetic analysis, which treated that subset as a discovery cohort. Roughly 290 gigabases of sequencing data and roughly 81 million unique TCR sequences made up an early release that covered 500 to 700 HLA-typed donors. In the later analysis, no new phenotypic data were used to find candidate immune exposures; instead, reliance was placed on TCR beta sequences and their occurrence across donors. The aim of the study was to test whether cataloging public T cell receptors could identify signatures of past pathogen exposure. To study patterns of TCR occurrence, a later analysis re-analyzed previously published TCR beta repertoires from several hundred donors and added high-resolution HLA genotyping. Among around 400 genotyped donors of the cohort, an average of roughly 230,000 unique TCR beta nucleotide sequences was sequenced per donor, of which approximately 18% were non-productive. Every discovery cohort repertoire had been produced on one sequencing platform. The genetic ancestry cluster associated with self-reported Caucasian donors included approximately 85% of the 398 genotyped donors. Donor age, sex, ethnicity and CMV serostatus were compiled alongside the repertoire data. To decide whether each TCR beta V gene segment behaved as functional or pseudogenic, an earlier analysis of several hundred of the donors relied on high-throughput TCR beta sequencing. Paper-wide results and their limitations: In this cohort, only TCR beta chains were sequenced, and detectable features were limited by the absence of alpha or paired-chain data. Sequencing depth was assumed to be roughly uniform across donors in the presence/absence analyses, though that assumption may not hold. Correlated functional status among segregating V segments might reflect linkage disequilibrium, but an unknown experimental factor could not be ruled out. In a later analysis, several top co-occurrence clusters were reported to appear linked to parvovirus B19, influenza, CMV and Epstein-Barr virus. According to the authors, the approach could potentially be generalized to other disease states and immunological phenotypes. A later analysis found that HLA-associated TCR beta chains were more clonally expanded and had lower generation probabilities than equally common non-associated chains. HLA typing was unavailable for some donors at each locus, so association tests used only the typed subset. Cytomegalovirus status was reported to be diagnosed by the classifier with high specificity and sensitivity in both the original and validation cohorts. According to a later genetic analysis, donors in an Asian-associated ancestry cluster had fewer N-insertions in productive TCRs than the approximately 710-donor mean. A cluster of highly shared sequence variants was judged likely to represent a technical artifact of the sequencing pipeline. Because counts were too low, about 17 rarely observed V segments, including chromosome 9 orphons, were excluded from the earlier analysis of 587 of the donors. In a later genetic analysis, a missense DCLRE1C variant was associated with V-gene and J-gene trimming of TCR beta chains, and the association was replicated in an independent cohort. A further reported finding was that TCR beta sequences accurately predicted the HLA-A and HLA-B alleles for most subjects in the first cohort. Broadly in line with IMGT annotations, most TCR beta V segments showed up in productive rearrangements about 87% or about 30% of the time in an earlier analysis of some 590 of the donors. Specific HLA alleles were associated with 15,000 to 20,000 TCR beta sequences at a false discovery rate of 0.05 in a later analysis. Most CMV-associated TCR beta chains appeared to be HLA-restricted in a later analysis, and the HLA associations seemed to be driven largely by CMV exposure. A later analysis found that TCR association rates varied across HLA loci, with DRB1 alleles showing the most associated TCRs and HLA-C alleles the fewest. Strong co-occurrence of HLA alleles, especially DR and DQ, made assigning TCR associations to individual alleles difficult. In vitro tests confirmed that three of the cytomegalovirus-associated TCR beta chains recognize cytomegalovirus antigens. In the study, 164 TCR beta chains were listed as associated with cytomegalovirus. While some public TCRs were present in many individuals, most TCR sequences turned up only very rarely across donors. CMV serostatus was the only immune exposure information available for the cohort.

The cohort comprised some 700 healthy bone marrow donors. Cohort members were all nominally healthy when sampled, although unrecorded immune exposures were likely present. The donor tested CMV seropositive and was one of the 289 seropositive cohort members. Every donor gave a peripheral blood sample, and the peripheral blood mononuclear cells from that sample were used for TCR beta sequencing. Genomic DNA extraction from the blood cell samples was performed with the Qiagen DNeasy Blood Extraction Kit. The method behind the library was the immunoSEQ multiplex PCR assay. For the multiplex PCR, a mixture combining 60 forward primers for TCR Vbeta segments and 13 reverse primers for TCR Jbeta segments was used. The CDR3 region of rearranged TCR beta genes was amplified from genomic DNA by a multiplex PCR assay. Amplified TCR beta libraries were sequenced as 87-base-pair reads on the Illumina HiSeq System. Turning to the authors' computational methods: In a later analysis, about 80 million unique TCR beta chains were counted across the 666 repertoires, and approximately 11 million of these chains were shared by at least two donors. Raw reads were error-corrected and collapsed into unique sequences with a nearest-neighbor algorithm that merged closely related sequences to remove PCR and sequencing errors. V, D and J gene segments were assigned by aligning CDR3 sequences to IMGT reference sequences. Each retained sequence needed at least a six-nucleotide match to both a V gene segment and a J gene segment. Rearrangements were classified as productive when the CDR3 lacked stop codons and remained in frame with V and J, and all other rearrangements were classified as non-productive. Following IMGT convention, CDR3 was defined as the stretch from the second conserved V-encoded cysteine up to the conserved J-encoded phenylalanine. Sequences without an unambiguous match to a single V gene segment were excluded from the earlier analysis of 450 to 750 of the donors. In an earlier analysis of 587 of the donors, V segments were called functional above 56.7% productive rearrangements and were called segregating when the between-donor standard deviation exceeded 5%. A statistical classification framework was built for diagnosing cytomegalovirus status from the catalog of TCR beta chain sequences. In a later analysis, V and J genes were assigned by comparing TCR nucleotide sequences against IMGT/GENE-DB human TR gene sequences. Using the TCRdist pipeline, a later analysis assigned CDR3 sequences along with most-parsimonious VDJ recombination scenarios. In a later analysis, each TCR beta chain was defined by its CDR3 amino acid sequence together with its V-gene family, and reads without a unique V-gene family were excluded. A later analysis removed several hundred highly shared, low-generation-probability nucleotide sequences to deal with suspected cross-contamination and a sequencing artifact. For each public chain, a later analysis derived a clonal expansion index from normalized ranks of inferred template counts within each repertoire. In a later analysis, generation probabilities were computed using a VDJ recombination model fitted to out-of-frame rearrangements, and the results were checked against IGoR. Hypergeometric tests were used in a later analysis to score TCR-TCR, TCR-HLA and TCR-CMV co-occurrence, with a repertoire-size bias correction applied to the TCR pairs. In a later analysis, false discovery rates were estimated by permuting HLA or CMV assignments 20 times. In a later analysis, co-occurring TCRs were grouped with DBSCAN, and TCRdist sequence similarity was added when clustering was performed within HLA-allele-positive subsets. Repertoires with fewer than 30,000 or more than 120,000 public chains, plus five repertoires with anomalous nucleotide sharing, were excluded from co-occurrence clustering. TCRdb holds this immuneACCESS table with in-frame rearrangements only. Some clones are missing; in checked studies, unresolved V genes explain under half, and the rest has no known cause. V and J calls and clone size come straight from that table; D and trimming were deduced from the DNA. The sample table shows 53,000 or so clones, and about 77% are seen once. Jointly, the top ten make up about 7% of the sample.

The receptor was isolated from a man aged 25 to 40 in good health and CMV-seropositive. Material for sequencing was PBMCs.

The sequenced DNA is TGTGCCTGGAGGCACAGGGGAATAAGTACAGATACGCAGTATTTT. Translated, this is CAWRHRGISTDTQYF. The chain is made from TRBV30 and TRBJ2-3, and 7 junction bases match TRBD1. CDR1 and CDR2 were assigned from the germline V gene (reference sequence) as GTSNPN and SVGIG. V loses 3 bases at its end and J loses 3 bases; junction bases beyond the gene matches: 9. The CDR3 holds 15 amino acids from the cysteine to the phenylalanine. Only CDR3 DNA remains: 45 bases, in frame from the first base.